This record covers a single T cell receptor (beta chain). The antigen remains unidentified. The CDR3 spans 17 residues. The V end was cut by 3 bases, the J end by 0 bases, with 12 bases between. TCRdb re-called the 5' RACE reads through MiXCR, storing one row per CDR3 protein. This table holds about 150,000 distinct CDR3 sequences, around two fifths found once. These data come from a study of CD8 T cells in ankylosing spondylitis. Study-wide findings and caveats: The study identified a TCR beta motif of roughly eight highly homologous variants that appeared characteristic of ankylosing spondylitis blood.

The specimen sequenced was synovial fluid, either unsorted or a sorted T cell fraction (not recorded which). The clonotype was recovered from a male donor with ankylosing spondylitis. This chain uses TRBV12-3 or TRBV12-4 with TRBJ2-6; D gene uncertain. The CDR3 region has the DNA TGTGCCAGCAGTTTGGCGGAGTTCTACTCTGGGGCCAACGTCCTGACTTTC. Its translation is CASSLAEFYSGANVLTF.